The next 6 T cell receptor beta chains were all read from a single sample in a study of blood T cells in healthy people across ages. A second about 7 to 11 cycle PCR used barcoded and J-beta primers. TCRdb re-called the 5' RACE reads with MiXCR, one entry per CDR3 protein. The sample lists around 800,000 distinct CDR3 sequences, around 25% occurring once. The same data also went into a second study, on T cells of mothers and their children.

Source material: blood. The receptors here all came from a boy between 10 and 17 years old in good health.

This sequence joins TRBV2 and TRBJ2-5; a weak D match, TRBD2 (5 bases). The germline V gene has CDR1 SNHLY and CDR2 FYNNEI. Trimming shortened V by 6 bases and J by 3 bases, and 11 bases separated the two germline ends. CDR3 length: 13 amino acids. The CDR3 spells CASSGDGKETQYF. CDR3 DNA sequence: TGTGCCAGCAGCGGTGACGGGAAAGAGACCCAGTACTTC.

The chain combines TRBV7-9 with TRBJ2-7; D remains ambiguous. The V end was cut by 3 bases, the J end by 3 bases, with 6 bases between. Germline V gene data show CDR1 as SEHNR and CDR2 as FQNEAQ (reference sequence). CDR3 size: 12 residues. CDR3 sequence: CASSFANYEQYF. The CDR3 DNA follows: TGTGCCAGCAGCTTCGCCAACTACGAGCAGTACTTC.

This clonotype came up a few times. CDR3 nucleotide sequence: TGTGCCAGCAGTTTGACAGGGCCCGGGGAGCAGTTCTTC. Amino acids: CASSLTGPGEQFF. The rearrangement joins TRBV27 to TRBJ2-5; 7 bases agree with TRBD1. The J call may be in error: the DNA end matches TRBJ2-1 better. This CDR3 spans 13 amino acids. Germline V CDR1 and CDR2: MNHEY, SMNVEV (reference sequence).

This clonotype was seen only a few times. CDR3 protein: CASSPARSSLGGYGYTF. The CDR3 DNA is TGTGCCAGCAGCCCGGCGAGGTCCTCTTTGGGGGGATATGGCTACACCTTC. The chain couples TRBV14 to TRBJ1-2; tentatively, D is TRBD1 (5 bases). The CDR3 spans 17 residues. Trimming took off 4 bases at V and 5 bases at J, with 23 bases between the two ends. Germline CDR1 and CDR2: SGHDN and FVKESK.

The rearrangement links TRBV7-3 to TRBJ1-2; the D gene is possibly TRBD1 (5 bases). V was pared by 1 base and J by 5 bases, with 14 bases between. CDR3 length: 15 residues. The germline CDR1 and CDR2 sequences are SGHTA and FQGTGA. Written as DNA, the CDR3 is TGTGCCAGCAGCTTAAGGGCAGGAGGACAATATGGCTACACCTTC. It encodes CASSLRAGGQYGYTF.

This clonotype was found a few times. The chain joins TRBV13 to TRBJ1-4; D remains unclear. The CDR3 is made up of 16 amino acids. Trimming pared 4 bases from V and 8 bases from J, leaving 20 bases between. Germline V gives CDR1 PRHDT, CDR2 FYEKMQ (reference sequence). CDR3 nucleotide sequence: TGTGCCAGCAGCTCCCCCTTCGCGGAGTTAGGGGAAAAACTGTTTTTT. It yields the protein CASSSPFAELGEKLFF. Drawing the rest from reference TRBV13 and TRBJ1-4, the complete variable domain is AAGVIQSPRHLIKEKRETATLKCYPIPRHDTVYWYQQGPGQDPQFLISFYEKMQSDKGSIPDRFSAQQFSDYHSELNMSSLELGDSALYFCASSSPFAELGEKLFFGSGTQLSVL.